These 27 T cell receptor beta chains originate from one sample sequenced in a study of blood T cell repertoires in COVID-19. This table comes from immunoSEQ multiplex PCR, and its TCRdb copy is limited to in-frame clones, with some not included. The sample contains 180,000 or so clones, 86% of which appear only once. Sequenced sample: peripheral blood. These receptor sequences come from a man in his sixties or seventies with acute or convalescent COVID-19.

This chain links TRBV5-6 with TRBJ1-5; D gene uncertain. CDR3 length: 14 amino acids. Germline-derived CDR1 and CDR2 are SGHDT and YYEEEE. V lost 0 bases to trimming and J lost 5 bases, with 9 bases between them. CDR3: CASSLARRDQPQHF. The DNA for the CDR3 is TGTGCCAGCAGCTTGGCCCGCCGAGATCAGCCCCAGCATTTT.

The CDR3 DNA reads TGTGCCACCACCCTGGGGGCCCAAGAGACCCAGTACTTC. This codes for CATTLGAQETQYF. This chain joins TRBV12-3 or TRBV12-4 and TRBJ2-5; TRBD1 might be the D (6 bases). Trimming stripped 10 bases from V and 1 base from J, with 13 bases between. This CDR3 is 13 amino acids long.

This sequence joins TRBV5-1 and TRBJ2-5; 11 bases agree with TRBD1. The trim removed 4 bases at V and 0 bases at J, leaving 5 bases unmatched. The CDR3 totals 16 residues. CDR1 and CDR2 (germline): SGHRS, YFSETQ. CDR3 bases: TGCGCCAGCAGCCCCGGACAGGGGGCCTACCAAGAGACCCAGTACTTC. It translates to CASSPGQGAYQETQYF.

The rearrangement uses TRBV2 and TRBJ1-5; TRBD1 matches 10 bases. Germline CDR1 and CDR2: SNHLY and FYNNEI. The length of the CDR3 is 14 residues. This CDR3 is CGSRGQGINQPQHF. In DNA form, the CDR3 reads TGTGGAAGCCGGGGACAGGGGATAAATCAGCCCCAGCATTTT.

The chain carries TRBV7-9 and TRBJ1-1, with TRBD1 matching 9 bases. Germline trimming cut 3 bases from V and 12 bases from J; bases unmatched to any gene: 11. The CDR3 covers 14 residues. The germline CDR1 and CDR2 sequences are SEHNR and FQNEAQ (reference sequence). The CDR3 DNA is TGTGCCAGCAGCTTGGGGGGGACAGGGATTAGGTCTTTCTTT. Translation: CASSLGGTGIRSFF.

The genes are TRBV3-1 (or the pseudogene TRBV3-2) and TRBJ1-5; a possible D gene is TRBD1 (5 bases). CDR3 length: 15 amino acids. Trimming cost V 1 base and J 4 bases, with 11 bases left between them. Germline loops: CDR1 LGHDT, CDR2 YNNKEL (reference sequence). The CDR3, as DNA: TGTGCCAGCAGCCAAGGACAGTTTTGGAATCAGCCCCAGCATTTT. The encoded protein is CASSQGQFWNQPQHF.

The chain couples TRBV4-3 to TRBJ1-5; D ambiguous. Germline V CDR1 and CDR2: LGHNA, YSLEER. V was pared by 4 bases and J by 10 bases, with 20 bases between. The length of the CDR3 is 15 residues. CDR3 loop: CASSPGRAFGSPQHF. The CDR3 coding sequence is TGCGCCAGCAGCCCCGGGCGGGCCTTCGGTAGTCCCCAGCATTTT.

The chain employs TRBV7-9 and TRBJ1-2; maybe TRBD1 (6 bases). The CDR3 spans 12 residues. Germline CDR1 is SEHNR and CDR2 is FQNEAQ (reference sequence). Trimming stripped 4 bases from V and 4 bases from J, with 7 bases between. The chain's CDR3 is CASSWTVYGYTF. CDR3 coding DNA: TGTGCCAGCAGCTGGACAGTCTATGGCTACACCTTC.

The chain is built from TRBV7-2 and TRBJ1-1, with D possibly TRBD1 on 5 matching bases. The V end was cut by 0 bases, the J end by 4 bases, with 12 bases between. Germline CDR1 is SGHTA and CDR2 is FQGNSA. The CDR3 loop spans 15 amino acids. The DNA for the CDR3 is TGTGCCAGCAGCTTAGCGCAGGGATGGAGCACTGAAGCTTTCTTT. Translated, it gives CASSLAQGWSTEAFF.

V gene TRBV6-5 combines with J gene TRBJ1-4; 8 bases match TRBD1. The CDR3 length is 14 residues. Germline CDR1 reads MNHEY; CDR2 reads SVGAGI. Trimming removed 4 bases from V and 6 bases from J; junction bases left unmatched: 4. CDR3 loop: CASSFRGQDEKLFF. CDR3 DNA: TGTGCCAGCAGTTTCCGGGGACAGGATGAAAAACTGTTTTTT.

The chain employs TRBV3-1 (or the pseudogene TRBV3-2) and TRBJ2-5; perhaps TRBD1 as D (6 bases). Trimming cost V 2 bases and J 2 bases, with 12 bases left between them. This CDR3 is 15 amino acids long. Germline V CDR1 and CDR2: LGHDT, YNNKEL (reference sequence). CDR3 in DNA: TGTGCCAGCAGCCAAAGGTACAGGGATCAAGAGACCCAGTACTTC. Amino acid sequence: CASSQRYRDQETQYF.

The CDR3 loop reads CASSRKAGGSTDTQYF. Written as DNA, the CDR3 is TGTGCCAGCAGCCGGAAAGCGGGGGGGAGCACAGATACGCAGTATTTT. The chain has TRBV7-3 and TRBJ2-3, with 10 bases identical to TRBD2. Germline V gene data show CDR1 as SGHTA and CDR2 as FQGTGA. Losses at the gene ends were 5 bases for V and 0 bases for J; bases not matched to a gene: 5. CDR3 size: 16 residues.

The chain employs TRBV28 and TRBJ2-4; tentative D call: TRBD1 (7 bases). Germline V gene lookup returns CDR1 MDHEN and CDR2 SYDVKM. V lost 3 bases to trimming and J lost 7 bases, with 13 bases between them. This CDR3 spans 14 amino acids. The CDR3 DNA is TGTGCCAGCAGTTTTGTTGCAGGGGGGAACATTCAGTACTTC. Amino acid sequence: CASSFVAGGNIQYF.

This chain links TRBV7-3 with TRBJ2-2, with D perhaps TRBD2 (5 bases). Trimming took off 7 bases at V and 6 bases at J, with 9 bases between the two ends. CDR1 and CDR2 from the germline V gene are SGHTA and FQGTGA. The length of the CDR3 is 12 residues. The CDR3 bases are TGTGCCAGCAACCCGGGATCCGGGGAGCTGTTTTTT. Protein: CASNPGSGELFF.

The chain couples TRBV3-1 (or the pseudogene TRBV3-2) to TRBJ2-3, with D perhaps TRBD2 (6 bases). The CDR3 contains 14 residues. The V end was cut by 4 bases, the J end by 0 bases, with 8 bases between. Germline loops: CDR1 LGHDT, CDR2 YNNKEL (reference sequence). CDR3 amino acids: CASSRRDSTDTQYF. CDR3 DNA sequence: TGTGCCAGCAGCCGGCGGGATAGCACAGATACGCAGTATTTT.

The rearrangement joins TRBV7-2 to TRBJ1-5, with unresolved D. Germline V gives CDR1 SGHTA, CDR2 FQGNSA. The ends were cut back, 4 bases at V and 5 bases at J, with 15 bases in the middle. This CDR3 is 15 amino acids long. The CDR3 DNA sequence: TGTGCCAGCAGCTCTATTGGCGCTCAGGATCAGCCCCAGCATTTT. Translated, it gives CASSSIGAQDQPQHF.

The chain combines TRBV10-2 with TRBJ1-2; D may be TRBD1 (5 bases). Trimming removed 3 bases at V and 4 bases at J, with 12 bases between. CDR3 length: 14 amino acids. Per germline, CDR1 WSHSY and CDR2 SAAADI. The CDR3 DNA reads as TGCGCCAGCAGTGAACAGGTTTTAGGCTATGGCTACACCTTC. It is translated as CASSEQVLGYGYTF.

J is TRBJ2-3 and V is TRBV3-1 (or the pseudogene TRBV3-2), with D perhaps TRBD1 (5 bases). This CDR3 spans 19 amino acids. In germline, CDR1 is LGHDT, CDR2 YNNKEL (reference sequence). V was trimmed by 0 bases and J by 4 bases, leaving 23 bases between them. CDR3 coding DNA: TGTGCCAGCAGCCAAGATGAGCGTTTAGACGACGAAGGGGCAGATACGCAGTATTTT. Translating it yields CASSQDERLDDEGADTQYF.

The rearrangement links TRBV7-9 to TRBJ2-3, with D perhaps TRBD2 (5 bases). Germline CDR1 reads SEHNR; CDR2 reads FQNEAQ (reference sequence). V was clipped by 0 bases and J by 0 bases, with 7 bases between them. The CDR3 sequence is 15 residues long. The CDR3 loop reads CASSLALASTDTQYF. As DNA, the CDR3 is TGTGCCAGCAGCTTAGCGCTAGCTAGCACAGATACGCAGTATTTT.

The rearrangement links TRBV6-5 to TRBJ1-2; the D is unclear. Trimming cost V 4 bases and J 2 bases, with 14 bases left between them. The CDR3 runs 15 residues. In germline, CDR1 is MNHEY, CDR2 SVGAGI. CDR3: CASSFTATLNYGYTF. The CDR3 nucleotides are TGTGCCAGCAGTTTCACAGCCACACTCAACTATGGCTACACCTTC.

The CDR3 loop reads CASHGQGRTLTEAFF. CDR3 sequence (DNA): TGTGCCAGCCACGGACAGGGGAGAACCCTCACTGAAGCTTTCTTT. The chain links TRBV27 to TRBJ1-1, with 9 bases identical to TRBD1. CDR3 size: 15 residues. J gave up 4 bases and V 8 bases, and 11 bases lay outside the gene matches. The germline V gene encodes CDR1 MNHEY and CDR2 SMNVEV (reference sequence).

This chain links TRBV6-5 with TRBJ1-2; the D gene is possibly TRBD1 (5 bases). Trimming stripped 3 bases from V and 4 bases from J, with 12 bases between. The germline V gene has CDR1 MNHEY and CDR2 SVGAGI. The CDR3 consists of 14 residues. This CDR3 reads CASSYRRGGYGYTF. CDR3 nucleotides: TGTGCCAGCAGTTATAGAAGGGGAGGCTATGGCTACACCTTC.

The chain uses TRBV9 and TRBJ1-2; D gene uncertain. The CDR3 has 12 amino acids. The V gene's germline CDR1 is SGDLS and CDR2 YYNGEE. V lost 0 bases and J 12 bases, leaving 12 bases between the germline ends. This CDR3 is CASSVGSGPDTF. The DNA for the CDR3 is TGTGCCAGCAGCGTAGGGTCGGGTCCCGACACCTTC.

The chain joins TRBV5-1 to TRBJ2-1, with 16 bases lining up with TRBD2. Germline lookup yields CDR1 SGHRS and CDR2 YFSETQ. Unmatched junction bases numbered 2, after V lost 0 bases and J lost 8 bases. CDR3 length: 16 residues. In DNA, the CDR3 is TGCGCCAGCAGCTTGGGGGGACTAGCGGGAGGGGATGAGCAGTTCTTC. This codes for CASSLGGLAGGDEQFF.

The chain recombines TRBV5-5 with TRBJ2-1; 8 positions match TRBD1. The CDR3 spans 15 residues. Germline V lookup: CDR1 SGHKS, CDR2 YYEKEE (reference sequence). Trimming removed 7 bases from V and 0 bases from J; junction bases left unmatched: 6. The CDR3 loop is CASAATGGSYNEQFF. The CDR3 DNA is TGTGCCAGCGCCGCAACAGGGGGCTCCTACAATGAGCAGTTCTTC.

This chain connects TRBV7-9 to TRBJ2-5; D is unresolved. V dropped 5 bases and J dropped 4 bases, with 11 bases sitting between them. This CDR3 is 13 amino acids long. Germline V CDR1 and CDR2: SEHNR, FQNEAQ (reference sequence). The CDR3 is CASSREASETQYF. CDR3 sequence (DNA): TGTGCCAGCAGCCGTGAGGCTTCAGAGACCCAGTACTTC. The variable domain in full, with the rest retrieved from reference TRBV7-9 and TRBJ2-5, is DTGVSQNPRHKITKRGQNVTFRCDPISEHNRLYWYRQTLGQGPEFLTYFQNEAQLEKSRLLSDRFSAERPKGSFSTLEIQRTEQGDSAMYLCASSREASETQYFGPGTRLLVL.

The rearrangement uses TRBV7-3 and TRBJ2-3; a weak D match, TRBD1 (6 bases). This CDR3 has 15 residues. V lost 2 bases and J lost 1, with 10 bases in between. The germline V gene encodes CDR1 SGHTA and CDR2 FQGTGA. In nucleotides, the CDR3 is TGTGCCAGCAGCTTATCGACAGGCCGCACAGATACGCAGTATTTT. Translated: CASSLSTGRTDTQYF.